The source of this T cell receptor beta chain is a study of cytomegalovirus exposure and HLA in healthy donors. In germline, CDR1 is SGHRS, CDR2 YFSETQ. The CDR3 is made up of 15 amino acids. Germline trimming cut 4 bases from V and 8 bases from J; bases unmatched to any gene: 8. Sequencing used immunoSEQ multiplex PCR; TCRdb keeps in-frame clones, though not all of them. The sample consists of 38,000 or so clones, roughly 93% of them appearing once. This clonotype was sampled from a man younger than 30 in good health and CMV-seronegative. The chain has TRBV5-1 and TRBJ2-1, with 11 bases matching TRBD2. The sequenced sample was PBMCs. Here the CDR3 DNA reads TGCGCCAGCAGCGATCTAGCGGGGGGCGGTTATGAGCAGTTCTTC. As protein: CASSDLAGGGYEQFF.